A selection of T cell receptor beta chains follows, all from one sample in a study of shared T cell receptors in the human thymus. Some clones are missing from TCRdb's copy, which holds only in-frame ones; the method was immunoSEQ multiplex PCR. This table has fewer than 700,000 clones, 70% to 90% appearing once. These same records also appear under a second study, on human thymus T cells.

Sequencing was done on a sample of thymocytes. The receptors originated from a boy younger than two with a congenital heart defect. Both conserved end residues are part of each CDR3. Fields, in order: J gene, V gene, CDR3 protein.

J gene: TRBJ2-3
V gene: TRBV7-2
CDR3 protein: CASSPHQYLDTQYF

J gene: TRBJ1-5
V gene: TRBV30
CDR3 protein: CAWTDRAPNQPQHF

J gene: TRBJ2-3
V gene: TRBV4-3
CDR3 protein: CASSQASLLTSGRTDTQYF

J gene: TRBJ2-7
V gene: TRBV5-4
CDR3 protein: CASSLLVAGGKYEQYF

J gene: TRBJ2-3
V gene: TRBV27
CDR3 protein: CASSPPEDTQYF

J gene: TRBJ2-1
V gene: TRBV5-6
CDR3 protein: CASSFAVAPENYNEQFF

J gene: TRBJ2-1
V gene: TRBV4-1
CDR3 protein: CASSQDKKYPAGDLLANEQFF

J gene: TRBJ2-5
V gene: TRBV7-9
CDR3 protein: CASSLQVGETQYF

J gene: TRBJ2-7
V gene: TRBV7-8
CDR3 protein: CASSLVASAGECTEQYF

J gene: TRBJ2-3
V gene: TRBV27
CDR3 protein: CASSLGPSGRTTDTQYF

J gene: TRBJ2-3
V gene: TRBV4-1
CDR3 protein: CASSQDSREGQVDTQYF

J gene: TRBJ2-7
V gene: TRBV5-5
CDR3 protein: CASSLRTGGNYEQYF

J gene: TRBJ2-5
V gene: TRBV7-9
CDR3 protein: CASSPGTGGETQYF

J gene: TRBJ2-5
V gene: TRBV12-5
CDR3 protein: CASGPGDGETQYF

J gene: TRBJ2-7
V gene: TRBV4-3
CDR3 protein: CASSQSPPDGSYEQYF

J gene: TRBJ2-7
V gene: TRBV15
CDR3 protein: CATSRDQRGDFYEQYF

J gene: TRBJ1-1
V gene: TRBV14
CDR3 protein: CASSLHGHPNTEAFF